One sample yielded the 32 T cell receptor beta chains listed below, sequenced in a study of blood T cell repertoires in COVID-19. Profiled with immunoSEQ multiplex PCR; TCRdb holds only in-frame clones, not every one. The table records tens of thousands of clones, about nine tenths of them present only once. The specimen sequenced was peripheral blood. Every receptor here comes from a woman of 80 years or more with active or convalescent COVID-19.

The CDR3 is CASSQQAGGPETQYF. The CDR3 DNA reads as TGTGCCAGCAGCCAACAAGCGGGAGGGCCGGAGACCCAGTACTTC. The genes are TRBV3-1 (or the pseudogene TRBV3-2) and TRBJ2-5, with 10 positions matching TRBD2. Germline CDR1 reads LGHDT; CDR2 reads YNNKEL (reference sequence). CDR3 length: 15 amino acids. V was pared by 2 bases and J by 5 bases, with 5 bases of the junction left unmatched.

The rearrangement links TRBV20-1 to TRBJ2-2, with 7 bases that match TRBD2. In germline, CDR1 is DFQATT, CDR2 SNEGSKA (reference sequence). V lost 3 bases and J lost 6; bases outside the gene matches: 10. The CDR3 has 15 amino acids. CDR3 protein: CSASLPGRLPGELFF. The CDR3 DNA sequence: TGCAGTGCTAGTCTCCCCGGGAGGCTGCCCGGGGAGCTGTTTTTT.

The chain is built from TRBV5-1 and TRBJ2-2, with TRBD1 identical over 9 bases. The CDR3 is made up of 16 amino acids. With 3 bases clipped from V and 6 bases from J, the junction kept 9 bases outside the gene matches. Germline V CDR1 and CDR2: SGHRS, YFSETQ. The CDR3 region has the DNA TGCGCCAGCAGCTCGGACAGGGGTGGGGGCTCCGGGGAGCTGTTTTTT. Amino acid sequence: CASSSDRGGGSGELFF. Complete variable domain (other parts from reference TRBV5-1 and TRBJ2-2): KAGVTQTPRYLIKTRGQQVTLSCSPISGHRSVSWYQQTPGQGLQFLFEYFSETQRNKGNFPGRFSGRQFSNSRSEMNVSTLELGDSALYLCASSSDRGGGSGELFFGEGSRLTVL.

V and J are TRBV6-1 and TRBJ1-2; a possible D gene is TRBD1 (6 bases). The CDR3 runs 15 residues. CDR1 and CDR2 (germline): MNHNS, SASEGT. Trimming cost V 0 bases and J 4 bases, with 12 bases left between them. CDR3 sequence (DNA): TGTGCCAGCAGTGAAGCGTTAGGGGGTGGCTATGGCTACACCTTC. This sequence encodes CASSEALGGGYGYTF.

This chain connects TRBV27 to TRBJ1-4; 9 nucleotides line up with TRBD1. Germline CDR1 and CDR2: MNHEY and SMNVEV (reference sequence). CDR3 length: 14 amino acids. V dropped 5 bases and J dropped 8; count of bases not matched to a gene: 6. CDR3 DNA sequence: TGTGCCAGCAGTCACAGGGGGCTGGAAGAAAAACTGTTTTTT. Amino acid sequence: CASSHRGLEEKLFF.

This rearrangement joins TRBV27 to TRBJ1-5; a weak D match, TRBD1 (6 bases). The length of the CDR3 is 14 residues. The germline V gene encodes CDR1 MNHEY and CDR2 SMNVEV (reference sequence). Trimming took off 5 bases at V and 2 bases at J, with 10 bases between the two ends. The CDR3 region has the DNA TGTGCCAGCAGTGGACAGTTGGGCAATCAGCCCCAGCATTTT. It codes for CASSGQLGNQPQHF.

V and J are TRBV6-4 and TRBJ2-7; the D gene is possibly TRBD2 (6 bases). Deletions cut 6 bases from V and 5 bases from J, with 20 bases between. Germline CDR1 MRHNA, CDR2 SNTAGT. The CDR3 is made up of 15 amino acids. CDR3 bases: TGTGCCAGCAGCCCCTCTAGCGTGAGACCCCACGAGCAGTACTTC. This translates into CASSPSSVRPHEQYF.

J is TRBJ1-5 and V is TRBV10-3, with 7 bases fitting TRBD1. Per germline, CDR1 ENHRY and CDR2 SYGVKD. Trimming took 11 bases from V and 5 from J; bases not matched to a gene: 6. The CDR3 extends over 12 amino acids. The CDR3 is CAVRDSDQPQHF. CDR3 bases: TGTGCCGTCCGGGACAGCGATCAGCCCCAGCATTTT.

V gene TRBV10-3 combines with J gene TRBJ1-1; D ambiguous. V gave up 2 bases and J gave up 2 bases, with 12 bases separating them. Germline loops: CDR1 ENHRY, CDR2 SYGVKD. The CDR3 totals 15 residues. The CDR3 DNA sequence: TGTGCCATCAGTGAGGGAGGATCTCGAAACACTGAAGCTTTCTTT. It yields the protein CAISEGGSRNTEAFF.

This chain uses TRBV5-1 with TRBJ2-3; TRBD2 aligns across 7 bases. The CDR3 totals 16 residues. V trimming: 1 base; J trimming: 0 bases; junction bases outside the gene matches: 5. CDR1 SGHRS and CDR2 YFSETQ come from the germline V gene. CDR3 loop: CASSLPSGSSTDTQYF. The CDR3 DNA follows: TGCGCCAGCAGCTTGCCTAGCGGCAGTAGCACAGATACGCAGTATTTT.

The chain uses TRBV5-5 and TRBJ2-6; D ambiguous. The germline V gene encodes CDR1 SGHKS and CDR2 YYEKEE (reference sequence). This CDR3 has 14 amino acids. V gave up 3 bases and J gave up 0 bases, with 4 bases separating them. The CDR3: CASSSVSGANVLTF. The DNA for the CDR3 is TGTGCCAGCAGCTCCGTCTCTGGGGCCAACGTCCTGACTTTC.

V is TRBV10-3 and J is TRBJ1-1; D call uncertain. This CDR3 has 14 residues. V dropped 11 bases and J dropped 1 base, with 17 bases sitting between them. Germline values: CDR1 ENHRY, CDR2 SYGVKD. The CDR3 nucleotides read TGTGCCGCCAGATTCGGGTTGGAGAACACTGAAGCTTTCTTT. Residues: CAARFGLENTEAFF.

This clone was counted once. The chain carries TRBV6-5 and TRBJ2-7; 7 bases match TRBD1. The CDR3 is 15 residues long. CDR1 is MNHEY and CDR2 is SVGAGI in the germline V gene. J gave up 5 bases and V 10 bases, and 17 bases lay outside the gene matches. Here the CDR3 DNA reads TGTGCCACCCAGTTACTCAGGACAGGCCTCCACGAGCAGTACTTC. It codes for CATQLLRTGLHEQYF.

The rearrangement joins TRBV6-5 to TRBJ2-7; 9 nucleotides agree with TRBD2. The CDR3 sequence is 15 residues long. From germline, CDR1 is MNHEY and CDR2 SVGAGI. V dropped 4 bases and J dropped 3; count of bases not matched to a gene: 7. CDR3 bases: TGTGCCAGCAGTTCGTCTGGCGGGGGGGACTACGAGCAGTACTTC. This codes for CASSSSGGGDYEQYF.

CDR3: CASSLKGTSGVLQYF. The CDR3 region has the DNA TGTGCCAGCAGTTTAAAGGGGACTAGCGGGGTCTTGCAGTACTTC. The chain links TRBV27 to TRBJ2-7, with 13 nucleotides matching TRBD2. This CDR3 has 15 amino acids. Germline V gene lookup returns CDR1 MNHEY and CDR2 SMNVEV (reference sequence). V was pared by 2 bases and J by 9 bases, with 7 bases of the junction left unmatched.

The rearrangement links TRBV7-3 to TRBJ2-1, with a possible D match to TRBD1 (6 bases). The CDR3 sequence is 15 residues long. The V gene's germline CDR1 is SGHTA and CDR2 FQGTGA. The ends were cut back, 2 bases at V and 2 bases at J, with 10 bases in the middle. The CDR3 sequence: CASSLLGATYNEQFF. The CDR3 DNA sequence: TGTGCCAGCAGCTTATTGGGGGCAACCTACAATGAGCAGTTCTTC.

This clone appeared a single time. The chain recombines TRBV12-3 or TRBV12-4 with TRBJ1-2; tentatively, D is TRBD1 (5 bases). Trimming took 5 bases from V and 6 from J, leaving 7 bases between them. The CDR3 length is 11 residues. The CDR3 sequence: CASSLRDGYTF. CDR3 coding DNA: TGTGCCAGCAGTCTCAGGGATGGCTACACCTTC.

The rearrangement links TRBV28 to TRBJ2-6; 11 bases line up with TRBD1. Per the germline V gene, CDR1 is MDHEN and CDR2 is SYDVKM. This CDR3 spans 15 amino acids. V dropped 10 bases and J dropped 3; count of bases not matched to a gene: 5. The CDR3 reads CAIRDRGNGANVLTF. DNA of the CDR3: TGTGCCATCCGGGACAGGGGGAATGGGGCCAACGTCCTGACTTTC.

This chain uses TRBV3-1 (or the pseudogene TRBV3-2) with TRBJ1-5, with D tentatively TRBD1 (6 bases). CDR1 and CDR2 (germline): LGHDT, YNNKEL (reference sequence). V was cut by 3 bases and J by 1 base, with 16 bases left in between. This CDR3 is 17 amino acids long. CDR3 nucleotide sequence: TGTGCCAGCAGCCAGGGACACAGGGAACGGAGCAATCAGCCCCAGCATTTT. Translated, it gives CASSQGHRERSNQPQHF.

The J gene is TRBJ2-1, the V gene TRBV27; 8 bases agree with TRBD2. The CDR3 sequence is 15 residues long. The V gene end was trimmed by 11 bases and the J gene end by 6 bases; junction bases not matched to a gene: 15. CDR1 and CDR2 (germline): MNHEY, SMNVEV (reference sequence). CDR3 sequence reads: CAVRRRSGTSNEQFF. Written as DNA, the CDR3 is TGTGCCGTTCGAAGACGCTCCGGGACTAGCAATGAGCAGTTCTTC.

The gene calls are TRBV28 and TRBJ1-2, with D uncertain. Trimming pared 6 bases from V and 2 bases from J, leaving 10 bases between. The germline V gene has CDR1 MDHEN and CDR2 SYDVKM. This CDR3 contains 13 residues. CDR3 loop: CASSRTENYGYTF. The CDR3 nucleotides are TGTGCCAGCAGCCGCACAGAGAACTATGGCTACACCTTC.

The chain joins TRBV2 to TRBJ1-1; 7 positions agree with TRBD1. The V and J ends lost 6 bases and 1 base, in that order; junction bases with no gene match: 8. Germline V CDR1 and CDR2: SNHLY, FYNNEI. CDR3 length: 15 residues. CDR3 residues: CASRGGQASNTEAFF. The CDR3 DNA reads TGTGCCAGCAGAGGAGGACAGGCTTCGAACACTGAAGCTTTCTTT.

The chain uses TRBV5-1 and TRBJ2-7, with D possibly TRBD2 on 6 matching bases. This CDR3 has 16 residues. Germline V gives CDR1 SGHRS, CDR2 YFSETQ. V lost 0 bases to trimming and J lost 3 bases, with 16 bases between them. CDR3 loop: CASSLGVARGSYEQYF. In DNA, the CDR3 is TGCGCCAGCAGCTTGGGGGTCGCCCGGGGGAGCTACGAGCAGTACTTC.

The CDR3 bases are TGTGCCAGCAGTTACTCCGACCGGACTTATTCCTACGAGCAGTACTTC. This gives the protein CASSYSDRTYSYEQYF. This sequence joins TRBV6-2 or TRBV6-3 and TRBJ2-7; TRBD2 might be the D (5 bases). V dropped 0 bases and J dropped 1 base, with 13 bases sitting between them. The CDR3 runs 16 residues. Per germline, CDR1 MNHEY and CDR2 SVGEGT.

The genes are TRBV20-1 and TRBJ1-6, with TRBD1 matching over 7 bases. The germline V gene has CDR1 DFQATT and CDR2 SNEGSKA (reference sequence). The CDR3 is 15 residues long. Trimming at V came to 3 bases and at J to 9 bases, leaving 11 bases not matched to a gene. CDR3 sequence (DNA): TGCAGTGCTAGTTTCGGCAGGGGGGTAACTTCACCCCTCCACTTT. Its translation is CSASFGRGVTSPLHF.

This chain connects TRBV11-3 to TRBJ2-1; D ambiguous. This CDR3 has 13 amino acids. The V end lost 4 bases, the J end lost 7 bases, and 11 bases lay between the germline ends. CDR1 is SGHNT and CDR2 is YENEEA in the germline V gene. In nucleotides, the CDR3 is TGTGCCAGCAGCTCCCGGGTCTCAAATGAGCAGTTCTTC. It codes for CASSSRVSNEQFF.

The chain has TRBV10-2 and TRBJ2-1; 11 positions agree with TRBD2. Losses at the gene ends were 6 bases for V and 5 bases for J; bases not matched to a gene: 3. The germline V gene has CDR1 WSHSY and CDR2 SAAADI. The CDR3 covers 14 residues. The CDR3 sequence: CASRIAGGNNEQFF. The CDR3 DNA is TGCGCCAGCAGAATAGCGGGAGGGAACAATGAGCAGTTCTTC.

The chain is built from TRBV2 and TRBJ1-1; unclear D gene. The CDR3 length is 14 residues. Per the germline V gene, CDR1 is SNHLY and CDR2 is FYNNEI. Trimming stripped 2 bases from V and 1 base from J, with 8 bases between. In DNA, the CDR3 is TGTGCCAGCAGTGAATTCGGTACGAACACTGAAGCTTTCTTT. Its protein product is CASSEFGTNTEAFF. Full variable domain (rest looked up from reference TRBV2 and TRBJ1-1): EPEVTQTPSHQVTQMGQEVILRCVPISNHLYFYWYRQILGQKVEFLVSFYNNEISEKSEIFDDQFSVERPDGSNFTLKIRSTKLEDSAMYFCASSEFGTNTEAFFGQGTRLTVV.

This clone was seen just once. CDR3 in DNA: TGCAGCGCCGGACCGGGACAGGGTGACGGAAAACTGTTTTTT. Translation: CSAGPGQGDGKLFF. The chain joins TRBV29-1 to TRBJ1-4; 9 bases align to TRBD1. The CDR3 extends over 14 amino acids. The germline gives CDR1 SQVTM, CDR2 ANQGSEA. V gave up 7 bases and J gave up 10 bases; unmatched junction bases: 13.

J is TRBJ2-7 and V is TRBV27, with 8 nucleotides matching TRBD2. The V gene's germline CDR1 is MNHEY and CDR2 SMNVEV (reference sequence). With 6 bases clipped from V and 2 bases from J, the junction kept 15 bases outside the gene matches. The CDR3 is 17 amino acids. The CDR3 loop reads CASRRLGTRDSAYEQYF. CDR3 coding DNA: TGTGCCAGCAGAAGACTCGGGACTAGAGATTCGGCCTACGAGCAGTACTTC.

The chain combines TRBV5-1 with TRBJ2-7; 9 positions agree with TRBD1. The CDR3 covers 16 residues. With 4 bases clipped from V and 2 bases from J, the junction kept 10 bases outside the gene matches. Germline V gene sequence: CDR1 SGHRS, CDR2 YFSETQ. The CDR3 is CASSLQTGTGTYEQYF. The CDR3 bases are TGCGCCAGCAGCCTTCAAACCGGGACAGGGACCTACGAGCAGTACTTC.

This clone has only one observation. This chain joins TRBV6-5 and TRBJ2-7; 9 bases fit TRBD2. Germline V gene lookup returns CDR1 MNHEY and CDR2 SVGAGI. CDR3 size: 14 residues. Germline trimming cut 9 bases from V and 0 bases from J; bases unmatched to any gene: 6. CDR3 DNA: TGTGCCAGTGGGGCGGGAGGGGCCTCCTACGAGCAGTACTTC. Its protein product is CASGAGGASYEQYF.